The source of this TCR beta chain is a study of cytomegalovirus exposure and HLA in healthy donors. Primers: 60 Vbeta forward and 13 Jbeta reverse. The table came from immunoSEQ multiplex PCR; TCRdb's copy has only in-frame clones and leaves some out. The table has 100,000 to 150,000 clones, just under 75% seen once. General study findings and limits: Earlier analysis looked at TCR beta V segments, and most were productive about 90% or about 30% of the time. Presence/absence results assume similar sequencing depth per donor, which may not hold. Later, an analysis showed that TCR beta chains associated with HLA were more clonally expanded than others that were equally common. Rarity held for most TCR sequences, but there were some public TCRs that occurred in many donors.

This clone was detected only a few times. Its antigen is unknown. V gave up 11 bases and J gave up 1 base, with 11 bases separating them. The CDR3 extends over 13 amino acids. The germline V gene encodes CDR1 SNHLY and CDR2 FYNNEI. The chain employs TRBV2 and TRBJ2-2; D not certain. Sequenced input: PBMCs. The clonotype comes from a man aged 55 to 69 in good health and CMV-seropositive. The CDR3 DNA is TGTGCCGGCCAGGCAGGGAACACCGGGGAGCTGTTTTTT. This encodes CAGQAGNTGELFF.